This T cell receptor beta chain comes out of a study of cytomegalovirus exposure and HLA in healthy donors. 60 Vbeta and 13 Jbeta primers were used in PCR. Some clones are missing from TCRdb's copy, which holds only in-frame ones; the method was immunoSEQ multiplex PCR. Here the sample spans under 150,000 clones, 75% to 80% being singletons. CDR1 and CDR2 (germline): SQVTM, ANQGSEA. The V gene lost 7 bases and the J gene lost 4 bases, with 13 bases spanning the gap. The CDR3 runs 13 residues. This clonotype was obtained from a middle-aged woman in good health and CMV-seropositive. Source material: PBMCs. V usage is TRBV29-1 and J usage is TRBJ2-2; possibly TRBD2 for D (6 bases). CDR3 DNA: TGCAGCGCTAGGCTAGCGTCCACCGGGGAGCTGTTTTTT. It is translated as CSARLASTGELFF.